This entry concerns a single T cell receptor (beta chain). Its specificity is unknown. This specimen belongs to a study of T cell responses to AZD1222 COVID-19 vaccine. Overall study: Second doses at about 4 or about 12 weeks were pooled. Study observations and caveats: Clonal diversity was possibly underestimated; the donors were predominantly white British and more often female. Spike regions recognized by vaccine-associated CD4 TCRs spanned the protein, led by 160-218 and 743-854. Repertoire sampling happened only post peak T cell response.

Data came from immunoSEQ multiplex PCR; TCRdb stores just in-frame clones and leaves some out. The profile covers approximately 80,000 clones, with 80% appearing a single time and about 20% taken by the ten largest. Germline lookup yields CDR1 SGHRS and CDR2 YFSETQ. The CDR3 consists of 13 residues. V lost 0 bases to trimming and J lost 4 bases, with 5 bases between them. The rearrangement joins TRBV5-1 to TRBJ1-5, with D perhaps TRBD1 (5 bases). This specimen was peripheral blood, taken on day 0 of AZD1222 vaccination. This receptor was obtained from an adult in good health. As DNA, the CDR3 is TGCGCCAGCAGCTTGGACAGGAATCAGCCCCAGCATTTT. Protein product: CASSLDRNQPQHF.